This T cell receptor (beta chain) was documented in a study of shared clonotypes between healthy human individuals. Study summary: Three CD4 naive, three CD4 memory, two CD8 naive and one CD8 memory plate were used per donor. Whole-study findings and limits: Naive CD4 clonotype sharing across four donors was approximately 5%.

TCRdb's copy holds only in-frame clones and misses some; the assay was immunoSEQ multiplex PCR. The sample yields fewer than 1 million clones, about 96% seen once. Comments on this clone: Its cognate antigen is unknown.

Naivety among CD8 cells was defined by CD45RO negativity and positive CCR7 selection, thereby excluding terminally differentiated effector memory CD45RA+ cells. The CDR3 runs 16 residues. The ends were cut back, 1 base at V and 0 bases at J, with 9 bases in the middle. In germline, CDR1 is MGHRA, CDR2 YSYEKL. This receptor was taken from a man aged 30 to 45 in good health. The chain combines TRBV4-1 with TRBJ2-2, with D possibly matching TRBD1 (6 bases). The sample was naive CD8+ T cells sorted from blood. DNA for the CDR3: TGCGCCAGCAGCCAAGTACAGGGCTCGAACACCGGGGAGCTGTTTTTT. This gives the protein CASSQVQGSNTGELFF.